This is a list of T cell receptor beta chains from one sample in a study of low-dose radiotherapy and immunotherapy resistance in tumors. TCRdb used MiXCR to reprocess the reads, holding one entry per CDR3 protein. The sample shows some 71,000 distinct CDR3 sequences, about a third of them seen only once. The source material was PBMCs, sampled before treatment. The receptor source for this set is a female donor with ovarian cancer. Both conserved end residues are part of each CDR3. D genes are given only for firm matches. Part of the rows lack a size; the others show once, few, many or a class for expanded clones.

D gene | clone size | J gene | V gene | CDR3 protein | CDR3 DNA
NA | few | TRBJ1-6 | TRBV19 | CASSFPVGQGGNSPLHF | TGTGCCAGTAGTTTCCCCGTTGGCCAAGGGGGGAATTCACCCCTCCACTTT
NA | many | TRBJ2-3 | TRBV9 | CASSVEGLTDTQYF | TGTGCCAGCAGCGTAGAAGGGCTCACAGATACGCAGTATTTT
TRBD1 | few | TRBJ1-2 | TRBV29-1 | CSVGGQGHGYTF | TGCAGCGTTGGGGGACAGGGACATGGCTACACCTTC
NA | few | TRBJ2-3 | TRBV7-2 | CASSLQRSGTDTQYF | TGTGCCAGCAGCTTACAGAGGTCGGGCACAGATACGCAGTATTTT
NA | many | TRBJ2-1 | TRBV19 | CASSIFGRVEQFF | TGTGCCAGTAGTATATTCGGCCGGGTTGAGCAGTTCTTC
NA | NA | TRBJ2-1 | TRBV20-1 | CSARDPQEGNGLHNEQFF | TGCAGTGCTAGAGATCCTCAGGAGGGCAACGGGCTTCACAATGAGCAGTTCTTC
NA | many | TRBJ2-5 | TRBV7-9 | CASSIVQGTQYF | TGTGCCAGCAGTATAGTCCAAGGGACCCAGTACTTC
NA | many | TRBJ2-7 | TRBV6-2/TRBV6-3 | CASAVRGDGEQYF | TGTGCCAGCGCCGTCCGAGGGGATGGCGAGCAGTACTTC
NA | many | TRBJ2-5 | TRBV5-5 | CASSLGSETQYF | TGTGCCAGCAGCCTGGGATCGGAGACCCAGTACTTC
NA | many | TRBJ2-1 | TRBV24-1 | CATSDLVIGHRDSYNEQFF | TGTGCCACCAGTGATTTGGTTATCGGGCACAGGGACTCCTACAATGAGCAGTTCTTC
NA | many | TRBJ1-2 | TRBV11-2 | CASSQDLGANYGYTF | TGCGCCAGCAGCCAAGATTTGGGGGCCAACTATGGCTACACCTTC
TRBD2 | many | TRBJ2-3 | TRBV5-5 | CASSLERTGRGGRDTQYF | TGTGCCAGCAGCTTGGAACGAACGGGGAGGGGAGGAAGGGATACGCAGTATTTT
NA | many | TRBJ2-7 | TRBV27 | CASSFYRPGSYEQYF | TGTGCCAGCAGTTTCTACAGACCGGGTTCCTACGAGCAGTACTTC
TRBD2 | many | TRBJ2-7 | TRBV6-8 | CASRPLAGGSIGEQYF | TGTGCCAGCAGACCCCTAGCGGGGGGCAGCATAGGCGAGCAGTACTTC
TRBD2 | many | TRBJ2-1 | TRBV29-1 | CSVEVGGGASNEQFF | TGCAGCGTTGAAGTAGGCGGGGGGGCTAGCAATGAGCAGTTCTTC
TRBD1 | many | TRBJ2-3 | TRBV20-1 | CSARFQGATDTQYF | TGCAGTGCTAGATTTCAGGGGGCTACAGATACGCAGTATTTT
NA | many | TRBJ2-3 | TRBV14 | CASSQVRGADTQYF | TGTGCCAGCAGCCAAGTACGGGGCGCAGATACGCAGTATTTT
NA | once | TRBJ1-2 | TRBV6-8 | CASRPGDYGYTF | TGTGCCAGCAGACCTGGAGACTATGGCTACACCTTC
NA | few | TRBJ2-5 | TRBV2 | CASCQQETQYF | TGTGCCAGCTGTCAGCAAGAGACCCAGTACTTC
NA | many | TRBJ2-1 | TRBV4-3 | CASSQEGGLMNVGYNEQFF | TGCGCCAGCAGCCAAGAAGGGGGACTGATGAATGTGGGCTACAATGAGCAGTTCTTC